The 11 T cell receptor beta chains listed next were all sequenced from one sample in a study of OX40 agonist ivuxolimab in advanced cancers. Libraries were prepared by immunoSEQ multiplex PCR; TCRdb keeps only in-frame clonotypes and omits some of them. The repertoire holds roughly 83,000 clones, with about 88% as singletons. The input for sequencing was CD4+ or CD8+ T cells sorted from blood, taken in a trial of the OX40 agonist ivuxolimab. The receptor set was obtained from an adult with an advanced solid tumor such as melanoma, head and neck, liver or kidney cancer.

The rearrangement joins TRBV2 to TRBJ1-5, with D unresolved. The CDR3 contains 13 residues. Germline V gene lookup returns CDR1 SNHLY and CDR2 FYNNEI. Between the trimmed V and J ends, which lost 0 bases and 5 bases, there was a span of 5 bases. The CDR3 bases are TGTGCCAGCAGTGAAGCGGGGTATCAGCCCCAGCATTTT. Translated: CASSEAGYQPQHF.

The genes are TRBV6-1 and TRBJ1-5, with D tentatively TRBD1 (6 bases). The CDR3 extends over 13 amino acids. V was shortened by 7 bases and J by 7 bases, with 14 bases between the two germline ends. Germline loops: CDR1 MNHNS, CDR2 SASEGT. The CDR3 DNA reads TGTGCCAGCATTCCGGGACACCAACAGCCCCAGCATTTT. Protein sequence: CASIPGHQQPQHF.

The rearrangement links TRBV20-1 to TRBJ1-1; D remains unclear. Trimming cost V 5 bases and J 2 bases, with 6 bases left between them. From germline, CDR1 is DFQATT and CDR2 SNEGSKA (reference sequence). The CDR3 has 11 amino acids. This chain's CDR3 is CSASSNTEAFF. The CDR3 DNA reads as TGCAGTGCTTCTTCTAACACTGAAGCTTTCTTT.

The rearrangement links TRBV5-8 to TRBJ1-6; D may be TRBD1 (5 bases). Germline V lookup: CDR1 SGHTS, CDR2 YDEGEE. The CDR3 is 17 amino acids. V lost 4 bases and J lost 5, with 19 bases in between. In DNA, the CDR3 is TGTGCCAGCAGCCAGACCCGACAGCCTGCCGATAATTCACCCCTCCACTTT. Its protein is CASSQTRQPADNSPLHF.

V and J are TRBV5-1 and TRBJ1-1; D unclear. There are 13 residues in the CDR3. Germline CDR1 and CDR2: SGHRS and YFSETQ. Trimming removed 2 bases at V and 1 base at J, with 6 bases between. The DNA of the CDR3 is TGCGCCAGCAGCTTCCGACAGAACACTGAAGCTTTCTTT. This gives the protein CASSFRQNTEAFF.

This clone was found a few times. The chain recombines TRBV5-1 with TRBJ1-3; D gene ambiguous. Germline V lookup: CDR1 SGHRS, CDR2 YFSETQ. Between the trimmed V and J ends, which lost 0 bases and 1 base, there was a span of 5 bases. This CDR3 is 14 amino acids long. The CDR3 sequence is CASSLAGSGNTIYF. CDR3 DNA sequence: TGCGCCAGCAGCTTGGCGGGTTCTGGAAACACCATATATTTT. Filled out from reference TRBV5-1 and TRBJ1-3, the complete variable domain reads KAGVTQTPRYLIKTRGQQVTLSCSPISGHRSVSWYQQTPGQGLQFLFEYFSETQRNKGNFPGRFSGRQFSNSRSEMNVSTLELGDSALYLCASSLAGSGNTIYFGEGSWLTVV.

The genes are TRBV10-1 and TRBJ1-2, with unresolved D. Germline-derived CDR1 and CDR2 are WNHNN and SYGVQD (reference sequence). Trimming took off 2 bases at V and 9 bases at J, with 4 bases between the two ends. CDR3 length equals 10 residues. CDR3 sequence: CASSERSYTF. DNA for the CDR3: TGCGCCAGCAGTGAGAGAAGCTACACCTTC.

A word on this clone: Germline is not matched at one junction end, which may reflect a read error. V usage is TRBV10-3 and J usage is TRBJ2-7; 13 bases are a match to TRBD2. Germline CDR1 is ENHRY and CDR2 is SYGVKD. This CDR3 has 11 residues. The CDR3 coding sequence is TGTGCCTCGGGACTAGCGGGGCTTGGAGACTTC. Residues: CASGLAGLGDF.

Only a few counts were recorded for this clone. The chain recombines TRBV6-6 with TRBJ1-3; D unresolved. The V end was cut by 0 bases, the J end by 0 bases, with 9 bases between. The CDR3 has 16 amino acids. Germline CDR1 is MNHNY and CDR2 is SVGAGI (reference sequence). CDR3 DNA: TGTGCCAGCAGTTACTCGAACTCACCCTCTGGAAACACCATATATTTT. This gives the protein CASSYSNSPSGNTIYF.

The chain recombines TRBV5-1 with TRBJ2-1; D not certain. Trimming shortened V by 3 bases and J by 6 bases, and 7 bases separated the two germline ends. Germline assignment: CDR1 SGHRS and CDR2 YFSETQ. The CDR3 is 12 amino acids. CDR3 protein: CASSSGRNEQFF. For the CDR3, the DNA is TGCGCCAGCAGCTCGGGTCGCAATGAGCAGTTCTTC.

The chain uses TRBV9 and TRBJ2-5, with a weak D call TRBD2 (6 bases). Germline loops: CDR1 SGDLS, CDR2 YYNGEE. The CDR3 runs 13 residues. V gave up 2 bases and J gave up 2 bases, with 7 bases separating them. The CDR3 loop reads CASSVGGQETQYF. The CDR3 nucleotides read TGTGCCAGCAGCGTGGGAGGTCAAGAGACCCAGTACTTC.